This T cell receptor (beta chain) was obtained from a study of PD-1 blockade in classical Hodgkin lymphoma. The study, taken as a whole, reports: Before treatment, TCR diversity in newly diagnosed patients was reportedly lower than in healthy donors. There was a significant rise in CD4+ TCR diversity by C4D1, with no such rise for CD8+.

The method was immunoSEQ multiplex PCR; TCRdb's version includes in-frame clones alone and lacks a portion of them. The table includes approximately 36,000 clones, around 63% detected once. V lost 1 base, J lost 2 bases, and 5 bases stayed unmatched. The CDR3 loop spans 16 amino acids. Germline assignment: CDR1 SGHTA and CDR2 FQGNSA. In the case of this clone: The antigen remains undetermined.

Patients all relapsed after autologous stem cell transplantation, and there was variation in brentuximab vedotin exposure. Best responses were complete response, partial response or progressive disease. The chain is built from TRBV7-2 and TRBJ2-7; 10 bases map to TRBD2. Sample: peripheral blood mononuclear cells (PBMCs), taken before the second cycle of nivolumab. The clonotype comes from a human donor with classical Hodgkin lymphoma. CDR3 in DNA: TGTGCCAGCAGCTTAGTGGCTAGCGGGAGCGCCTACGAGCAGTACTTC. Translated, it gives CASSLVASGSAYEQYF.